This T cell receptor (beta chain) was found in a study of blood T cell repertoires in COVID-19. In the study's own analysis: Reference gene primer amplification gave nucleated cell count estimates. Produced via immunoSEQ multiplex PCR; TCRdb's table is partial and in-frame only. D and trimming come from the DNA, and the V and J calls and clone size come from that table. The sample lists approximately 260,000 clones, around 88% occurring once. Germline V gene data show CDR1 as MDHEN and CDR2 as SYDVKM. CDR3 length: 15 amino acids. Trimming stripped 6 bases from V and 9 bases from J, with 21 bases between.

The sequence came from a woman aged 40 to 50 with acute COVID-19. V and J are TRBV28 and TRBJ2-1; TRBD2 might be the D (5 bases). Sequenced input: PBMCs or T cells enriched from blood (not recorded which). The CDR3 here is CASSPPASPIGEQFF. CDR3 nucleotides: TGTGCCAGCAGCCCCCCGGCTAGCCCCATCGGTGAGCAGTTCTTC.